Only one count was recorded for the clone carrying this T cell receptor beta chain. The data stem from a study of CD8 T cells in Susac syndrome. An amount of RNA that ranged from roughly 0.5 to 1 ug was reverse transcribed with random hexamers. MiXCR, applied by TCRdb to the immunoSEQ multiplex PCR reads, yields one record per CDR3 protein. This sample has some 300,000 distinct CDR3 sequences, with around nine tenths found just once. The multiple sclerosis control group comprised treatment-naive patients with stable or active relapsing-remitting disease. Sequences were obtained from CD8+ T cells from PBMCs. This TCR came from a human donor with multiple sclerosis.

This CDR3 reads CASTLRSSGPTGTDTQYF. CDR3 DNA: TGTGCCAGTACCCTAAGGAGTAGCGGGCCAACGGGTACAGATACGCAGTATTTT. The rearrangement uses TRBV19 and TRBJ2-3; 7 bases are a match to TRBD2. The CDR3 has 18 amino acids. Trimming cost V 7 bases and J 3 bases; bases outside gene matches: 19. Germline assignment: CDR1 LNHDA and CDR2 SQIVND (reference sequence).